A single sample is the source of the 8 T cell receptor beta chains below, sequenced in a study of PD-1 blockade in classical Hodgkin lymphoma. Every patient was affected by relapse after autologous stem cell transplantation, while exposure to brentuximab vedotin was not uniform. Profiling relied on immunoSEQ multiplex PCR, and the TCRdb table lists in-frame clones only, not all of them. The data contain 95,000 to 120,000 clones, 80% to 90% of them singletons. The material was peripheral blood mononuclear cells (PBMCs), obtained before the second cycle of nivolumab. Receptors originate from a human donor with classical Hodgkin lymphoma.

This chain connects TRBV9 to TRBJ2-5; D might be TRBD2 (5 bases). The CDR3 extends over 16 amino acids. Germline V CDR1 and CDR2: SGDLS, YYNGEE. Trimming shortened V by 0 bases and J by 4 bases, and 16 bases separated the two germline ends. The CDR3 loop reads CASSVAPRANLETQYF. The CDR3, as DNA: TGTGCCAGCAGCGTAGCTCCGCGGGCAAATTTAGAGACCCAGTACTTC.

Concerning this clone itself: Other DNA sequences in this specimen translate into the identical CDR3. The CDR3 coding sequence is TGTGCCAGCAGCGGACAAGACGGAGCCTACGAGCAGTACTTC. It yields the protein CASSGQDGAYEQYF. The rearrangement joins TRBV27 to TRBJ2-7; a weak D match, TRBD1 (5 bases). V was pared by 6 bases and J by 2 bases, with 14 bases between. The CDR3 runs to 14 residues. Germline CDR1 and CDR2: MNHEY and SMNVEV (reference sequence).

The V and J genes are TRBV27 and TRBJ2-6; no firm D call. V gave up 6 bases and J gave up 1 base, with 10 bases separating them. Germline lookup yields CDR1 MNHEY and CDR2 SMNVEV (reference sequence). CDR3 size: 15 residues. The CDR3 spells CASRPYDSGANVLTF. CDR3 bases: TGTGCCAGCAGACCTTACGATTCTGGGGCCAACGTCCTGACTTTC.

The rearrangement joins TRBV6-1 to TRBJ1-5; D remains unclear. The ends were cut back, 4 bases at V and 0 bases at J, with 10 bases in the middle. Germline values: CDR1 MNHNS, CDR2 SASEGT. The CDR3 runs 15 residues. The CDR3 protein is CASSAGFGSNQPQHF. In DNA, the CDR3 is TGTGCCAGCAGTGCCGGTTTTGGTAGCAATCAGCCCCAGCATTTT.

The rearrangement joins TRBV18 to TRBJ1-4; 9 nucleotides agree with TRBD1. Trimming took 3 bases from V and 4 from J; bases not matched to a gene: 12. Germline CDR1 and CDR2: KGHSH and LQKENI. The CDR3 runs 18 residues. In DNA, the CDR3 is TGTGCCAGCTCACCCGGATGGGACAGGGAAACTTATAATGAAAAACTGTTTTTT. It encodes CASSPGWDRETYNEKLFF.

The chain couples TRBV28 to TRBJ2-3, with 10 nucleotides matching TRBD2. V dropped 6 bases and J dropped 5; count of bases not matched to a gene: 17. This CDR3 comprises 18 residues. In germline, CDR1 is MDHEN, CDR2 SYDVKM. The CDR3, as DNA: TGTGCCAGCAGCACGAGAATTCGGGTAGCGGGAGGTCTAGATACGCAGTATTTT. Translation: CASSTRIRVAGGLDTQYF.

The table lists this clone with a count of one. The DNA for the CDR3 is TGTGCCAGCAGCTCCCGGGCCAAGACGGCCGATACGCAGTATTTT. Translation: CASSSRAKTADTQYF. The chain employs TRBV5-4 and TRBJ2-3; D gene unclear. This CDR3 has 15 amino acids. The V gene's germline CDR1 is SGHNT and CDR2 YYREEE (reference sequence). Trimming removed 3 bases from V and 6 bases from J, with 17 bases in between.

The chain links TRBV2 to TRBJ2-2; no clear D. CDR3 length: 13 amino acids. V shed 8 bases and J shed 5 bases, with 12 bases lying between them. Germline V lookup: CDR1 SNHLY, CDR2 FYNNEI. CDR3 protein: CASGRQSTGELFF. The CDR3 DNA sequence: TGTGCCAGCGGACGGCAATCGACCGGGGAGCTGTTTTTT.